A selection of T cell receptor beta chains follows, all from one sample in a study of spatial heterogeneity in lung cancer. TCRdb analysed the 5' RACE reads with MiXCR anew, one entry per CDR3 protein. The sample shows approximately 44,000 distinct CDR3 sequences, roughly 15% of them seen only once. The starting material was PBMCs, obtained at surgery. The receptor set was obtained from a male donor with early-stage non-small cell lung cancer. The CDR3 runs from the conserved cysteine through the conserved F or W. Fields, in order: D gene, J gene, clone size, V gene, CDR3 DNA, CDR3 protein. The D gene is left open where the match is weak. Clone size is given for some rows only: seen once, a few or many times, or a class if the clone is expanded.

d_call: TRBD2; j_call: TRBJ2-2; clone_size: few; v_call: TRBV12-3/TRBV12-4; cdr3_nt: TGTGCCAGCAGTTTTGGCGGGAGAGTAACCGGGGAGCTGTTTTTT; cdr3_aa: CASSFGGRVTGELFF
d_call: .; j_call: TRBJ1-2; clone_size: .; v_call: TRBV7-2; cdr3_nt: TGTGCCAGCAGCTTAGGGGGCGGCTATGGCTACACCTTC; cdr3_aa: CASSLGGGYGYTF
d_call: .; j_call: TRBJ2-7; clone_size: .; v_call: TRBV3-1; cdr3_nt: TGTGCCAGCAGCCAAGAACCAAGCTCCTACGAGCAGTACTTC; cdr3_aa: CASSQEPSSYEQYF
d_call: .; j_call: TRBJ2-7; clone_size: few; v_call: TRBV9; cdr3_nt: TGTGCCAGCAGCGTAGACGGCAGGTCCTACGAGCAGTACTTC; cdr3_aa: CASSVDGRSYEQYF
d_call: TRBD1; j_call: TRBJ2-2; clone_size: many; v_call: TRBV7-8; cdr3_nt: TGTGCCAGCAGCTTAGTTCGGACAGGGGGAACCGGGGAGCTGTTTTTT; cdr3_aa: CASSLVRTGGTGELFF
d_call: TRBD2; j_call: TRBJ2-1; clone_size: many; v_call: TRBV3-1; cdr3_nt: TGTGCCAGCAGCCAAGAGCCCCGGGGACTAGCGGCCTCCTACAATGAGCAGTTCTTC; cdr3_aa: CASSQEPRGLAASYNEQFF
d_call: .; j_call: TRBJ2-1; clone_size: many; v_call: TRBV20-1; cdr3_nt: TGCAGTGCCCCCCGCGGCCTGAGGGACAATGAGCAGTTCTTC; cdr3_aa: CSAPRGLRDNEQFF
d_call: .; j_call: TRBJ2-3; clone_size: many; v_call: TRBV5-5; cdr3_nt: TGTGCCAGCAGCTTATTCCAGGGTGTCGCAGATACGCAGTATTTT; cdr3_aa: CASSLFQGVADTQYF
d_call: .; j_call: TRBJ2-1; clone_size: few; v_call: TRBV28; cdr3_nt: TGTGCCAGCAGCCTCAATAGTGATGAGCAGTTCTTC; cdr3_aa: CASSLNSDEQFF
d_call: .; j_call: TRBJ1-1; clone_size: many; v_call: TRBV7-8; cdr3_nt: TGTGCCAGCAGCCCCGCGAGGGGCCCGAACACTGAAGCTTTCTTT; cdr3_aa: CASSPARGPNTEAFF
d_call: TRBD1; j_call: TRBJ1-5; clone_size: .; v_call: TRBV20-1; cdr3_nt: TGCAGTGCTCCTCCCCCAGGGGGCAAGCAGCCCCAGCATTTT; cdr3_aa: CSAPPPGGKQPQHF
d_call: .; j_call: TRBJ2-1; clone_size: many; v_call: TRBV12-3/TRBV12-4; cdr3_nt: TGTGCCAGCAGCCCCCTCAATGAGCAGTTCTTC; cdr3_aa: CASSPLNEQFF
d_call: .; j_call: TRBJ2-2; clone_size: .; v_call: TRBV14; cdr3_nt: TGTGCCAGCAGCCAAGGACGGAACACCGGGGAGCTGTTTTTT; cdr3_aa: CASSQGRNTGELFF
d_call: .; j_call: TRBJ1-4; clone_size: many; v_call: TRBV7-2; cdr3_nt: TGTGCCAGCAGCTCCCTTGGGGGAGTCGAAAAACTGTTTTTT; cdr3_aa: CASSSLGGVEKLFF
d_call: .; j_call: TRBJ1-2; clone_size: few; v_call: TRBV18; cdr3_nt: TGTGCCAGCTCACCAGCCCAGCACTACGGCTACACCTTC; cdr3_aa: CASSPAQHYGYTF
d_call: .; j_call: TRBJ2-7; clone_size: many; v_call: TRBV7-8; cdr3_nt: TGTGCCAGCAGCCGTGACTCGACAGGCTACGAGCAGTACTTC; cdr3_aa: CASSRDSTGYEQYF
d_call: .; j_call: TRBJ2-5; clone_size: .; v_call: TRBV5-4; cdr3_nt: TGTGCCAGCAGCTTGGAGATCGGAAAAGAGACCCAGTACTTC; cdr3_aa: CASSLEIGKETQYF
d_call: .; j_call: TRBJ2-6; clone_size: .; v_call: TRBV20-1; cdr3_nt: TGCAGTGCTAGAGATGGGGGGGCCAGTGGGGCCAACGTCCTGACTTTC; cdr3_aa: CSARDGGASGANVLTF
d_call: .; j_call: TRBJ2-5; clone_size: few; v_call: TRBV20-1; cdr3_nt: TGCAGTGCGATCGGGACTGTAGAGACCCAGTACTTC; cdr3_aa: CSAIGTVETQYF
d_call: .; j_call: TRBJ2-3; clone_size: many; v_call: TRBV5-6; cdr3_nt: TGTGCCAGCAGCTTGGAAGGGGGGCCGATCTTCACAGATACGCAGTATTTT; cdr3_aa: CASSLEGGPIFTDTQYF
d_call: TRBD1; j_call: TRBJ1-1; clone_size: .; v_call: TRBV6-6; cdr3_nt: TGTGCCAGCAGATTGACAGGGAGGGGCACTGAAGCTTTCTTT; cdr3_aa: CASRLTGRGTEAFF
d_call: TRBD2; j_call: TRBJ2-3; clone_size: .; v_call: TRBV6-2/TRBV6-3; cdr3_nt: TGTGCCAGCAGTTACAACCAGCGGGAGACAGATACGCAGTATTTT; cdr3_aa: CASSYNQRETDTQYF
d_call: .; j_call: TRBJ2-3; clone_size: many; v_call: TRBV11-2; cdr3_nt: TGTGCCAGCAGCTTGGCCCCAACCGATACAGATACGCAGTATTTT; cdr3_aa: CASSLAPTDTDTQYF
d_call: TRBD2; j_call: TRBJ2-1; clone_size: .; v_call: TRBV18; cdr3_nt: TGTGCCAGCTCACCCGGACTAGCGGACATAAATGAGCAGTTCTTC; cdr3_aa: CASSPGLADINEQFF
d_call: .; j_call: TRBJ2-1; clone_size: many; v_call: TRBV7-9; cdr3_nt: TGTGCCAGCAGCTCGTGGAGAAGCGTCGATGAGCAGTTCTTC; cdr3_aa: CASSSWRSVDEQFF
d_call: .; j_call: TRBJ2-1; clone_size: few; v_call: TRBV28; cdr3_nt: TGTGCCAGCACTAACTACAATGAGCAGTTCTTC; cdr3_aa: CASTNYNEQFF
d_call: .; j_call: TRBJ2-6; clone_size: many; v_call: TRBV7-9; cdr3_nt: TGTGCCAGCAGCTTAGCTCGTGGGGCCAACGTCCTGACTTTC; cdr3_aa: CASSLARGANVLTF
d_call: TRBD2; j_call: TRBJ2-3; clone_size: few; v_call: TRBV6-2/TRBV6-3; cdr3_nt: TGTGCCAGCAGCCCCCTTCGGACTAGCGGGAGTGCGCAGTATTTT; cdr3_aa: CASSPLRTSGSAQYF
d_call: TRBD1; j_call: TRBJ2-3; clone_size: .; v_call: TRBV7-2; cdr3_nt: TGTGCCAGCAGCTCGAGACCCGGGACAGGTGTTAGCACAGATACGCAGTATTTT; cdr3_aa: CASSSRPGTGVSTDTQYF
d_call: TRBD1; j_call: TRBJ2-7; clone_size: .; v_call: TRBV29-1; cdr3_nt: TGCAGCGTTGTCCGACAGGGTTTATACGAGCAGTACTTC; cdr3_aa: CSVVRQGLYEQYF
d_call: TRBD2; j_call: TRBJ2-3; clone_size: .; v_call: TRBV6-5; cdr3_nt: TGTGCCAGCTCCCCCGGGACTAGCGGGACCACAGATACGCAGTATTTT; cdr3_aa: CASSPGTSGTTDTQYF
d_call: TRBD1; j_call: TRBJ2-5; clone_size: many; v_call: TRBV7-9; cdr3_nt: TGTGCCAGCAGCTTCGTGACAGGGGGCCCAGAGACCCAGTACTTC; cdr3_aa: CASSFVTGGPETQYF
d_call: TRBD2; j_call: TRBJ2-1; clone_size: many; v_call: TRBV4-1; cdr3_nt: TGCGCCAGCAGCCGAATAGCGGGGGCCATCTCCTACAATGAGCAGTTCTTC; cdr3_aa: CASSRIAGAISYNEQFF
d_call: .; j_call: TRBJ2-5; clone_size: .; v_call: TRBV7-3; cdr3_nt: TGTGCCAGCAGCTTAACTACCCTCGGGACCCAGTACTTC; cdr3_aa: CASSLTTLGTQYF
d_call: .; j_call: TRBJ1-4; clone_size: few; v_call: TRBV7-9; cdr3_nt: TGTGCCAGCAGCCCCTCGGGCGGAGGAGAAAAACTGTTTTTT; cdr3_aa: CASSPSGGGEKLFF
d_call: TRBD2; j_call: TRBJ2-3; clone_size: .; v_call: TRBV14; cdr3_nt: TGTGCCAGCAGCCTTCGGACTAGCGGGAGGGCAGATACGCAGTATTTT; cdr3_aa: CASSLRTSGRADTQYF
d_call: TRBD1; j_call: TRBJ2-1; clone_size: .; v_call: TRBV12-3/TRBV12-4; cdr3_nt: TGTGCCAGCAGTCAAACAGGGGGCCCCTACAATGAGCAGTTCTTC; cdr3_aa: CASSQTGGPYNEQFF
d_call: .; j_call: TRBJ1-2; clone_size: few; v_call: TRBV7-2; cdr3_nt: TGTGCCAGCAGCTTAGCAGCTATCTATGGCTACACCTTC; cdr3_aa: CASSLAAIYGYTF
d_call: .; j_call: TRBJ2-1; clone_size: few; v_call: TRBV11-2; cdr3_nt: TGTGCCAGCAGCCCGGTGACTCCCTTCGGTGAGCAGTTCTTC; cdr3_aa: CASSPVTPFGEQFF
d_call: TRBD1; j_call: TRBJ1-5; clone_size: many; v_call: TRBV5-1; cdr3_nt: TGCGCCAGCAGCCTTACAGGGGATGAACAGCCCCAGCATTTT; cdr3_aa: CASSLTGDEQPQHF
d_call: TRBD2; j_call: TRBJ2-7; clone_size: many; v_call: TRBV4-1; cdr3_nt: TGCGCCAGCAGCCGGGAGACTAGCTCTCCCTACGAGCAGTACTTC; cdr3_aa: CASSRETSSPYEQYF
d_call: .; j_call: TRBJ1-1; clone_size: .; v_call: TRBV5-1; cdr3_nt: TGCGCCAGCAGTCAGGGAGGGAGAGTCATGAACACTGAAGCTTTCTTT; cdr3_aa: CASSQGGRVMNTEAFF
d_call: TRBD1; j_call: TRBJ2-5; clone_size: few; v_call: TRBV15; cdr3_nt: TGTGCCACCAGCAGAGACCCAGGGGGCGGCGAGACCCAGTACTTC; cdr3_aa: CATSRDPGGGETQYF
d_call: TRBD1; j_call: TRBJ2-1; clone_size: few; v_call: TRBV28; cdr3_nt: TGTGCCAGCAGTCACACCTCCGGGACAGGGATCAATGAGCAGTTCTTC; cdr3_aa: CASSHTSGTGINEQFF
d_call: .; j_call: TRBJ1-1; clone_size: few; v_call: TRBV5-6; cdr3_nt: TGTGCCAGCAGCGAGGACGGGGCCTTGGGGGGCACTGAAGCTTTCTTT; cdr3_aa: CASSEDGALGGTEAFF
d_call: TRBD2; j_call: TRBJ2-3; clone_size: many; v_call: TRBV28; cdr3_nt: TGTGCCAGCAGACGGACTAGCGGGAGGTCAGATACGCAGTATTTT; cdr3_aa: CASRRTSGRSDTQYF
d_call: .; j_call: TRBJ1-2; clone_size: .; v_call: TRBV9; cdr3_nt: TGTGCCACCCGTCGTCAGGGGAAGACCTATGGCTACACCTTC; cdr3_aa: CATRRQGKTYGYTF
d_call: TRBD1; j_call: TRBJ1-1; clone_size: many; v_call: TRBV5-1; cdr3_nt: TGCGCCAGCAGCTTGGAGCAGGGGGCGACAGCTTTCTTT; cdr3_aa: CASSLEQGATAFF
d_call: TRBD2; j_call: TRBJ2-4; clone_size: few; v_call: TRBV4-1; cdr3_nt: TGCGCCAGCAGCCAATCCGGGACTAGCGGGGGGAACGCACTAGCCAAAAACATTCAGTACTTC; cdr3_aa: CASSQSGTSGGNALAKNIQYF
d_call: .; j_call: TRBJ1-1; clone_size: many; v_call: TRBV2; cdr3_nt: TGTGCCAGCAGTACGGTAACTGAAGCTTTCTTT; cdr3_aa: CASSTVTEAFF
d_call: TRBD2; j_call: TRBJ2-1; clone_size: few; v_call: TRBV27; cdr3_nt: TGTGCCAGCAGCGGGACTAGCGTCCACAATGAGCAGTTCTTC; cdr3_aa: CASSGTSVHNEQFF
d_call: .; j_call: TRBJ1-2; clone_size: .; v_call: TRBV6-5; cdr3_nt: TGTGCCAGCAGTTACGGGAAGGCGGGAGGCTACACCTTC; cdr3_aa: CASSYGKAGGYTF
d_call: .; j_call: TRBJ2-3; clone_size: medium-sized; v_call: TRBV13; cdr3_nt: TGTGCCAGCAGCATCACAGATACGCAGTATTTT; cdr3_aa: CASSITDTQYF
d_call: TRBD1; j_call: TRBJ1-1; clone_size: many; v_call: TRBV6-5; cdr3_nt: TGTGCCAGCACCAAGGGACAGGACGGAATCGAAGCTTTCTTT; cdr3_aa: CASTKGQDGIEAFF
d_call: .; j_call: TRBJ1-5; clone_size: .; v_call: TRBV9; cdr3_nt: TGTGCCAGCAGCGCTACAGGGAGCGGGCCTCAGCCCCAGCATTTT; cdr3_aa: CASSATGSGPQPQHF